This TCR beta chain emerged from a study of blood T cell repertoires in COVID-19. Original handling: It was from reference gene primer amplification that nucleated cell counts were estimated. Sequencing was performed with immunoSEQ multiplex PCR; in TCRdb, only in-frame clones are kept and a portion is missing. V, J and clone size derive from that table, while D and trimming were established from the DNA sequence. The table records around 220,000 clones, 80% to 90% of them present only once. Looked up from germline, CDR1 is SGHVS and CDR2 is FQNEAQ. Trimming removed 0 bases from V and 5 bases from J, with 16 bases in between. The CDR3 consists of 16 residues.

The rearrangement joins TRBV7-8 to TRBJ1-1, with D possibly TRBD1 on 6 matching bases. The receptor's source is a woman in her forties or fifties with acute or convalescent COVID-19. Specimen: peripheral blood. The CDR3 nucleotides are TGTGCCAGCAGCTTAGCAATCGGGACACTAGCGACTGAAGCTTTCTTT. This encodes CASSLAIGTLATEAFF. The entire variable domain, with the rest obtained from reference TRBV7-8 and TRBJ1-1, is as follows: GAGVSQSPRYKVAKRGQDVALRCDPISGHVSLFWYQQALGQGPEFLTYFQNEAQLDKSGLPSDRFFAERPEGSVSTLKIQRTQQEDSAVYLCASSLAIGTLATEAFFGQGTRLTVV.